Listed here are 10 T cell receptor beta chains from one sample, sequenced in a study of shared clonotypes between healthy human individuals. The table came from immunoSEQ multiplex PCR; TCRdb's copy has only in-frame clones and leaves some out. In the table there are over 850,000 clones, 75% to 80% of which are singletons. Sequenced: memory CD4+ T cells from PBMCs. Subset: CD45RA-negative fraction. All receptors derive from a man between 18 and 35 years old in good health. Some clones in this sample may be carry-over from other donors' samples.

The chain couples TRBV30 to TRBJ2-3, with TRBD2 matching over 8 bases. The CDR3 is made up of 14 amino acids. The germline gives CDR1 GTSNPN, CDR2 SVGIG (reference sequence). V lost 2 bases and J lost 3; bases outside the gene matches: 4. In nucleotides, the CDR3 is TGTGCCTGGAGTAGACTAGCGAGAACAGATACGCAGTATTTT. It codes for CAWSRLARTDTQYF.

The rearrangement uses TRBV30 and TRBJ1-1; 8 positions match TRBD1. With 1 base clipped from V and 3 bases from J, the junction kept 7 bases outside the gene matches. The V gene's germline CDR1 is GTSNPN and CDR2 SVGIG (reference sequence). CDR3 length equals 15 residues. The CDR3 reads CAWSGTGIRDTEAFF. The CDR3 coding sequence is TGTGCCTGGAGTGGGACAGGGATCCGGGACACTGAAGCTTTCTTT. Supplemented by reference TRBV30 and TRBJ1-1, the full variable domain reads SQTIHQWPATLVQPVGSPLSLECTVEGTSNPNLYWYRQAAGRGLQLLFYSVGIGQISSEVPQNLSASRPQDRQFILSSKKLLLSDSGFYLCAWSGTGIRDTEAFFGQGTRLTVV.

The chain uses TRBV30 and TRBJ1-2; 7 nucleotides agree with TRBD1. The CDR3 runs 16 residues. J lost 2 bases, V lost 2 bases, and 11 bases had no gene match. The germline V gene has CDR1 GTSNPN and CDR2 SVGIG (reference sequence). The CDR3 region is CAWSPKRTGANYGYTF. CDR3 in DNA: TGTGCCTGGAGTCCCAAACGTACAGGGGCGAACTATGGCTACACCTTC.

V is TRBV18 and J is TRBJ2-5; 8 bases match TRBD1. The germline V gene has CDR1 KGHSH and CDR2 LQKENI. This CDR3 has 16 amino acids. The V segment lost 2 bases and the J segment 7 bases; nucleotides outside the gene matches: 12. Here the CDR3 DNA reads TGTGCCAGCTCACCAAAGGGGACAGGCGGTGATGGGACCCAGTACTTC. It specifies CASSPKGTGGDGTQYF. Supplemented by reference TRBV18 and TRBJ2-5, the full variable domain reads NAGVMQNPRHLVRRRGQEARLRCSPMKGHSHVYWYRQLPEEGLKFMVYLQKENIIDESGMPKERFSAEFPKEGPSILRIQQVVRGDSAAYFCASSPKGTGGDGTQYFGPGTRLLVL.

The CDR3 DNA sequence: TGCAGCGTCCCTGTAGCGGGAGGCTACAATGAGCAGTTCTTC. It translates to CSVPVAGGYNEQFF. The chain combines TRBV29-1 with TRBJ2-1, with TRBD2 matching over 10 bases. Germline CDR1 and CDR2: SQVTM and ANQGSEA. The CDR3 loop spans 14 amino acids. J gave up 3 bases and V 6 bases, and 5 bases lay outside the gene matches.

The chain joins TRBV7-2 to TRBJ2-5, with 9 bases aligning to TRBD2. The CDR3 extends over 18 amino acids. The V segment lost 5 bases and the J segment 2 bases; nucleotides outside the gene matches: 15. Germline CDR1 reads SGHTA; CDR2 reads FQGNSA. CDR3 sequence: CASSGTGSSSGTQETQYF. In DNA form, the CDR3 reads TGTGCCAGCAGCGGCACGGGATCTTCTAGCGGGACACAAGAGACCCAGTACTTC.

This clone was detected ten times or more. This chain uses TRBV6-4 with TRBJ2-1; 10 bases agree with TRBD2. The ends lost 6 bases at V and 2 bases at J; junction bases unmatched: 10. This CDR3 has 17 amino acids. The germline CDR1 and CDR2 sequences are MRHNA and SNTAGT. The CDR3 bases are TGTGCCAGCAGGCACCTTAGCGGGAGGACTACCTACAATGAGCAGTTCTTC. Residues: CASRHLSGRTTYNEQFF.

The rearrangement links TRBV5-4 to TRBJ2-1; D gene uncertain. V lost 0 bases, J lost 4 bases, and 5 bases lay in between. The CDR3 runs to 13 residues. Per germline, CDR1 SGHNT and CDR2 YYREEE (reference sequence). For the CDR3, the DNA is TGTGCCAGCAGCTTGGGTCTTTACAATGAGCAGTTCTTC. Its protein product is CASSLGLYNEQFF.

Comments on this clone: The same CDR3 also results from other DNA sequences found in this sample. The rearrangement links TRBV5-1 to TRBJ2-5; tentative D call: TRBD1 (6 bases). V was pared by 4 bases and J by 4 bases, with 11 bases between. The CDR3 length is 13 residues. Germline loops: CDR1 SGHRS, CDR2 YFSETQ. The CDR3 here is CASSLPGAETQYF. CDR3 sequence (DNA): TGCGCCAGCAGCCTCCCAGGGGCAGAGACCCAGTACTTC.

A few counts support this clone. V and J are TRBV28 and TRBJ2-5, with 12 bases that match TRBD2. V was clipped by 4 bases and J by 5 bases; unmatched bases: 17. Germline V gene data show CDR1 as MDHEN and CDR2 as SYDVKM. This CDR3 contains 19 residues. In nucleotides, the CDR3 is TGTGCCAGCAGTTCTCAACCTCCCACTAGCGGGAGGCGGTGGGAGACCCAGTACTTC. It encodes CASSSQPPTSGRRWETQYF.